What follows are 9 T cell receptor beta chains derived from one specimen sequenced in a study of T cells after yellow fever vaccination. TCRdb redid the calling of the 5' RACE reads with MiXCR, one entry per CDR3 protein. The sample shows 230,000 or so distinct CDR3 sequences, roughly 4% of them seen only once. The sample in question was PBMCs, obtained 15 days after the yellow fever booster vaccination. These receptors all stem from a young man who received the YFV17D yellow fever vaccine.

This clonotype was observed at least ten times. The chain recombines TRBV11-1 with TRBJ2-5; TRBD2 matches at 12 bases. The CDR3 covers 17 residues. Germline-derived CDR1 and CDR2 are SGHAT and FQDESV (reference sequence). J lost 5 bases, V lost 3 bases, and 10 bases had no gene match. The CDR3 loop is CASSFAFASGGAETQYF. DNA of the CDR3: TGTGCCAGCAGCTTCGCCTTCGCTAGCGGGGGGGCCGAGACCCAGTACTTC.

This clonotype has a count of ten or more. The rearrangement links TRBV20-1 to TRBJ1-1; the D gene is possibly TRBD1 (5 bases). The germline V gene has CDR1 DFQATT and CDR2 SNEGSKA (reference sequence). V was trimmed by 7 bases and J by 8 bases, leaving 11 bases between them. The CDR3 extends over 10 amino acids. This chain's CDR3 is CSVPRGEAFF. The CDR3 DNA is TGCAGTGTACCCCGGGGGGAAGCTTTCTTT.

This clonotype was picked up many times. This chain's CDR3 is CASSPFGGGYTF. The CDR3 DNA reads as TGCGCCAGCAGCCCCTTCGGCGGTGGCTACACCTTC. This chain uses TRBV4-1 with TRBJ1-2; unclear D gene. Trimming stripped 4 bases from V and 7 bases from J, with 10 bases between. CDR3 length: 12 residues. Germline V gene data show CDR1 as MGHRA and CDR2 as YSYEKL.

The table lists this clonotype with many counts. The V gene is TRBV5-1, the J gene TRBJ2-3; D is uncertain. CDR1 is SGHRS, CDR2 YFSETQ, per germline. The CDR3 extends over 15 amino acids. Trimming shortened V by 0 bases and J by 1 base, and 9 bases separated the two germline ends. In nucleotides, the CDR3 is TGCGCCAGCAGCTTGGAAGCAGCTGGCACAGATACGCAGTATTTT. It is translated as CASSLEAAGTDTQYF.

This clonotype was seen repeatedly, ten times or more. The V gene is TRBV6-6, the J gene TRBJ1-1; D gene ambiguous. The CDR3 has 16 residues. V was cut by 4 bases and J by 0 bases, with 15 bases left in between. Germline CDR1 and CDR2: MNHNY and SVGAGI (reference sequence). DNA of the CDR3: TGTGCCAGCAGTTTACTCGGTGAGGGCTTGAACACTGAAGCTTTCTTT. The encoded protein is CASSLLGEGLNTEAFF.

In this sample, this clonotype turned up many times. This chain uses TRBV20-1 with TRBJ2-1; 7 bases line up with TRBD1. CDR3 length: 14 amino acids. Trimming cost V 6 bases and J 9 bases; bases outside gene matches: 14. From germline, CDR1 is DFQATT and CDR2 SNEGSKA (reference sequence). CDR3 protein: CSATRDSFSFEQFF. CDR3 nucleotides: TGCAGTGCAACCCGGGACAGCTTCTCTTTTGAGCAGTTCTTC.

This clonotype was recorded many times. V usage is TRBV7-9 and J usage is TRBJ2-3; D is perhaps TRBD2 (5 bases). The CDR3 is 13 residues long. Deletions cut 7 bases from V and 1 base from J, with 9 bases between. CDR1 and CDR2 from the germline V gene are SEHNR and FQNEAQ (reference sequence). This CDR3 is CASTDGGTDTQYF. The CDR3 DNA reads as TGTGCCAGCACCGACGGGGGCACAGATACGCAGTATTTT.

The table lists this clonotype with many counts. CDR3 protein: CATSEQGARDTDTQYF. The CDR3 DNA reads TGTGCCACCAGTGAACAGGGGGCCCGTGACACAGATACGCAGTATTTT. The chain carries TRBV24-1 and TRBJ2-3, with 9 bases that match TRBD1. This CDR3 region has 16 residues. The J segment lost 2 bases and the V segment lost 4 bases, leaving 6 bases of the junction unmatched. CDR1 is KGHDR and CDR2 is SFDVKD in the germline V gene.

Ten or more counts support this clonotype. The chain links TRBV20-1 to TRBJ2-2; D gene ambiguous. The CDR3 contains 14 residues. V gave up 0 bases and J gave up 4 bases, with 9 bases separating them. CDR1 DFQATT and CDR2 SNEGSKA come from the germline V gene (reference sequence). This chain's CDR3 is CSARDQHGTGELFF. As DNA, the CDR3 is TGCAGTGCTAGAGATCAGCATGGCACCGGGGAGCTGTTTTTT.